Below, 30 T cell receptor beta chains from the same sample are listed, as sequenced in a study of PD-L1 blockade in urothelial cancer. TCRdb keeps only in-frame clones here, not all; method: immunoSEQ multiplex PCR. The data contain tens of thousands of clones, approximately 77% of them seen just once; the ten biggest clones take up roughly 2.8%. This specimen consisted of PBMCs, obtained around atezolizumab (anti-PD-L1) treatment. These receptors all stem from a man aged 70 or older with urothelial cancer.

The V gene is TRBV9, the J gene TRBJ2-3, with D possibly matching TRBD2 (5 bases). Germline V gene lookup returns CDR1 SGDLS and CDR2 YYNGEE. This CDR3 spans 14 amino acids. V lost 0 bases to trimming and J lost 6 bases, with 11 bases between them. In DNA form, the CDR3 reads TGTGCCAGCAGCGTAGGGAACGGGGATGATACGCAGTATTTT. Translated: CASSVGNGDDTQYF.

This chain joins TRBV28 and TRBJ2-1, with a tentative D call TRBD2 (7 bases). V dropped 3 bases and J dropped 9 bases, with 12 bases sitting between them. The CDR3 contains 13 residues. Germline V gene lookup returns CDR1 MDHEN and CDR2 SYDVKM. For the CDR3, the DNA is TGTGCCAGCAGTTTTGGGGGGGGCGGTGAGCAGTTCTTC. Encoded protein: CASSFGGGGEQFF.

The chain links TRBV2 to TRBJ1-1, with a weak D call TRBD1 (5 bases). Trimming shortened V by 2 bases and J by 10 bases, and 14 bases separated the two germline ends. This CDR3 comprises 13 residues. Per the germline V gene, CDR1 is SNHLY and CDR2 is FYNNEI. DNA for the CDR3: TGTGCCAGCAGTGAAAACCCCGGGACTTCAGCTTTCTTT. Protein sequence: CASSENPGTSAFF.

The chain carries TRBV27 and TRBJ2-2, with 7 bases lining up with TRBD1. This CDR3 is built from 16 residues. Trimming at V came to 5 bases and at J to 6 bases, leaving 12 bases not matched to a gene. Germline CDR1 is MNHEY and CDR2 is SMNVEV (reference sequence). The CDR3 sequence: CASSPSTGSVSGELFF. Here the CDR3 DNA reads TGTGCCAGCAGTCCATCGACAGGGTCGGTGTCCGGGGAGCTGTTTTTT.

The chain has TRBV7-2 and TRBJ2-1, with D possibly TRBD2 on 6 matching bases. This CDR3 is 19 amino acids long. Germline V lookup: CDR1 SGHTA, CDR2 FQGNSA. The V end lost 5 bases, the J end lost 4 bases, and 27 bases lay between the germline ends. Written as DNA, the CDR3 is TGTGCCAGCAGCGCAAACCCCAGCTTCTCTAGACTAGGTTACAATGAGCAGTTCTTC. Its protein is CASSANPSFSRLGYNEQFF.

The chain has TRBV11-3 and TRBJ1-1; D gene uncertain. The V end lost 3 bases, the J end lost 3 bases, and 8 bases lay between the germline ends. The CDR3 runs to 13 residues. CDR1 and CDR2 (germline): SGHNT, YENEEA. The DNA for the CDR3 is TGTGCCAGCAGCTTGGAGGCCTACACTGAAGCTTTCTTT. Amino acids: CASSLEAYTEAFF.

J is TRBJ1-3 and V is TRBV28; 9 positions agree with TRBD1. This CDR3 has 17 amino acids. Germline CDR1 reads MDHEN; CDR2 reads SYDVKM. The ends lost 5 bases at V and 0 bases at J; junction bases unmatched: 8. The CDR3 reads CASSPGTGWGSGNTIYF. CDR3 nucleotide sequence: TGTGCCAGCAGTCCCGGGACAGGGTGGGGCTCTGGAAACACCATATATTTT.

The chain couples TRBV7-9 to TRBJ1-3; D not resolved. Germline lookup yields CDR1 SEHNR and CDR2 FQNEAQ (reference sequence). The CDR3 spans 16 residues. The ends were cut back, 5 bases at V and 4 bases at J, with 18 bases in the middle. The CDR3 region has the DNA TGTGCCAGCAGCCCCTCGACTCCGGCCGCAGGAAACACCATATATTTT. Its protein is CASSPSTPAAGNTIYF.

The chain recombines TRBV11-3 with TRBJ2-5; D possibly corresponds to TRBD2 (6 bases). Trimming left V 2 bases short and J 2 bases short, with 15 bases between. Germline V CDR1 and CDR2: SGHNT, YENEEA. This CDR3 region has 16 residues. The CDR3 nucleotides are TGTGCCAGCAGCTTATGGCCGGAGGGGTTACAAGAGACCCAGTACTTC. Amino acids: CASSLWPEGLQETQYF. The full variable domain, its missing parts supplied by reference TRBV11-3 and TRBJ2-5, is EAGVVQSPRYKIIEKKQPVAFWCNPISGHNTLYWYLQNLGQGPELLIRYENEEAVDDSQLPKDRFSAERLKGVDSTLKIQPAELGDSAVYLCASSLWPEGLQETQYFGPGTRLLVL.

The CDR3 protein is CASSPRLGARGYTF. In DNA form, the CDR3 reads TGTGCCAGCAGCCCGCGGTTGGGGGCGCGAGGCTACACCTTC. V usage is TRBV7-9 and J usage is TRBJ1-2; possibly TRBD1 for D (6 bases). V was shortened by 5 bases and J by 8 bases, with 18 bases between the two germline ends. The CDR3 is made up of 14 amino acids. Germline CDR1 reads SEHNR; CDR2 reads FQNEAQ (reference sequence).

In the case of this clone: The same CDR3 is also encoded by other DNA sequences in this sample. V is TRBV19 and J is TRBJ1-5, with 8 bases lining up with TRBD1. The CDR3 runs to 15 residues. Germline CDR1 is LNHDA and CDR2 is SQIVND (reference sequence). Unmatched junction bases numbered 10, after V lost 8 bases and J lost 4 bases. CDR3 sequence: CASSTDRGDNQPQHF. The CDR3 DNA reads as TGTGCCAGTTCTACAGACAGGGGAGATAATCAGCCCCAGCATTTT.

The chain links TRBV25-1 to TRBJ2-1, with a weak D call TRBD1 (6 bases). The CDR3 consists of 15 residues. The V gene's germline CDR1 is MGHDK and CDR2 SYGVNS. Trimming stripped 6 bases from V and 7 bases from J, with 19 bases between. The CDR3 DNA reads as TGTGCCAGCAGGGTTCGGGAAAGTCAGGGGAATGAGCAGTTCTTC. Encoded protein: CASRVRESQGNEQFF.

Note on this clone: The same CDR3 can be traced to other DNA sequences in this sample. This chain connects TRBV5-6 to TRBJ2-1; D is ambiguous. Trimming shortened V by 0 bases and J by 2 bases, and 6 bases separated the two germline ends. The CDR3 is 14 residues long. Germline CDR1 and CDR2: SGHDT and YYEEEE. In DNA form, the CDR3 reads TGTGCCAGCAGCTTGGGGCAGACCTACAATGAGCAGTTCTTC. Translating gives CASSLGQTYNEQFF.

The count of this clone is one. The genes are TRBV19 and TRBJ2-5, with D possibly TRBD1 on 6 matching bases. Trimming stripped 3 bases from V and 3 bases from J, with 14 bases between. The CDR3 totals 15 residues. Germline CDR1 LNHDA, CDR2 SQIVND (reference sequence). CDR3 DNA: TGTGCCAGTAGTATGGGGTCCACAGGGAAAGAGACCCAGTACTTC. Its protein product is CASSMGSTGKETQYF. The whole variable domain, remainder taken from reference TRBV19 and TRBJ2-5, is DGGITQSPKYLFRKEGQNVTLSCEQNLNHDAMYWYRQDPGQGLRLIYYSQIVNDFQKGDIAEGYSVSREKKESFPLTVTSAQKNPTAFYLCASSMGSTGKETQYFGPGTRLLVL.

This clone occurred once. J is TRBJ2-3 and V is TRBV2, with D possibly being TRBD2 (5 bases). Deletions cut 7 bases from V and 2 bases from J, with 25 bases between. The CDR3 loop spans 18 amino acids. The germline V gene encodes CDR1 SNHLY and CDR2 FYNNEI. CDR3: CASNPSPAAGRITDTQYF. Written as DNA, the CDR3 is TGTGCCAGCAATCCTTCCCCCGCGGCGGGCAGGATCACAGATACGCAGTATTTT.

The V and J genes are TRBV5-1 and TRBJ1-1; a weak D match, TRBD1 (5 bases). Germline CDR1 SGHRS, CDR2 YFSETQ. The CDR3 is made up of 14 amino acids. V was shortened by 6 bases and J by 5 bases, with 17 bases between the two germline ends. In DNA form, the CDR3 reads TGCGCCAGCACCCCCGGTGGGGGGGAGACTGAAGCTTTCTTT. Translation gives CASTPGGGETEAFF. Using reference TRBV5-1 and TRBJ1-1 for the parts outside the CDR3, the full variable domain is KAGVTQTPRYLIKTRGQQVTLSCSPISGHRSVSWYQQTPGQGLQFLFEYFSETQRNKGNFPGRFSGRQFSNSRSEMNVSTLELGDSALYLCASTPGGGETEAFFGQGTRLTVV.

The V and J genes are TRBV18 and TRBJ2-1; 8 nucleotides match TRBD1. The CDR3 extends over 15 amino acids. V was pared by 5 bases and J by 6 bases, with 9 bases of the junction left unmatched. Looked up from germline, CDR1 is KGHSH and CDR2 is LQKENI. CDR3 in DNA: TGTGCCAGCTCAGCGGGACAGGATAAGTCCAATGAGCAGTTCTTC. It codes for CASSAGQDKSNEQFF.

The gene calls are TRBV7-8 and TRBJ2-3, with D unclear. Germline V gene sequence: CDR1 SGHVS, CDR2 FQNEAQ. The V end was cut by 5 bases, the J end by 6 bases, with 15 bases between. The CDR3 spans 14 residues. The DNA for the CDR3 is TGTGCCAGCAGCCCCCTCGGGTTCGGGGATACGCAGTATTTT. Translation gives CASSPLGFGDTQYF.

This clone was detected only a few times. V is TRBV9 and J is TRBJ2-7; 7 bases are shared with TRBD2. V shed 0 bases and J 2 bases; nucleotides not matched to a gene: 2. This CDR3 region has 14 residues. Germline V gene lookup returns CDR1 SGDLS and CDR2 YYNGEE. The CDR3: CASSVGGGAYEQYF. CDR3 bases: TGTGCCAGCAGCGTAGGGGGAGGGGCCTACGAGCAGTACTTC.

The chain employs TRBV5-5 and TRBJ2-7; TRBD2 matches 7 bases. The CDR3 spans 14 residues. With 3 bases clipped from V and 7 bases from J, the junction kept 10 bases outside the gene matches. CDR1 and CDR2 (germline): SGHKS, YYEKEE (reference sequence). DNA for the CDR3: TGTGCCAGCAGCTCAGACGGGGGGATTTGGGAGCAGTACTTC. This codes for CASSSDGGIWEQYF. The entire variable domain, with the rest obtained from reference TRBV5-5 and TRBJ2-7, is as follows: DAGVTQSPTHLIKTRGQQVTLRCSPISGHKSVSWYQQVLGQGPQFIFQYYEKEERGRGNFPDRFSARQFPNYSSELNVNALLLGDSALYLCASSSDGGIWEQYFGPGTRLTVT.

This chain joins TRBV6-5 and TRBJ2-7, with D perhaps TRBD1 (6 bases). From germline, CDR1 is MNHEY and CDR2 SVGAGI. The CDR3 totals 12 residues. V shed 4 bases and J shed 6 bases, with 10 bases lying between them. The DNA of the CDR3 is TGTGCCAGCAGTTTACAGGGATCCGAGCAGTACTTC. Encoded protein: CASSLQGSEQYF.

The chain has TRBV19 and TRBJ1-1; D ambiguous. Germline V lookup: CDR1 LNHDA, CDR2 SQIVND (reference sequence). V dropped 5 bases and J dropped 3 bases, with 10 bases sitting between them. The CDR3 is 13 amino acids. The CDR3 nucleotides are TGTGCCAGTAGTCCCCAGAGGGACACTGAAGCTTTCTTT. Residues: CASSPQRDTEAFF.

The chain carries TRBV4-3 and TRBJ2-1, with TRBD1 identical over 7 bases. The J segment lost 9 bases and the V segment lost 5 bases, leaving 13 bases of the junction unmatched. This CDR3 spans 15 amino acids. Germline V gene sequence: CDR1 LGHNA, CDR2 YSLEER. As DNA, the CDR3 is TGCGCCAGCAGCTGGTCAGGGGGTGAAATAGGTGAGCAGTTCTTC. Translating gives CASSWSGGEIGEQFF.

V and J are TRBV2 and TRBJ2-3; weak D call: TRBD2 (6 bases). V dropped 5 bases and J dropped 0 bases, with 9 bases sitting between them. CDR3 length equals 14 residues. The germline V gene has CDR1 SNHLY and CDR2 FYNNEI. CDR3 DNA: TGTGCCAGCAGTCGCGGGGCTAGCACAGATACGCAGTATTTT. Translation gives CASSRGASTDTQYF.

V gene TRBV18 combines with J gene TRBJ1-2; 7 bases match TRBD1. CDR1 is KGHSH and CDR2 is LQKENI in the germline V gene. There are 14 residues in the CDR3. J gave up 8 bases and V 1 base, and 7 bases lay outside the gene matches. The chain's CDR3 is CASSPQETGQGYTF. The CDR3 coding sequence is TGTGCCAGCTCACCACAGGAGACAGGGCAGGGCTACACCTTC.

The chain combines TRBV2 with TRBJ2-2; no reliable D call. Germline values: CDR1 SNHLY, CDR2 FYNNEI. This CDR3 has 14 residues. V was pared by 5 bases and J by 0 bases, with 7 bases between. The CDR3 nucleotides are TGTGCCAGCAGTATCACATCGAACACCGGGGAGCTGTTTTTT. It encodes CASSITSNTGELFF.

By frequency in the sample, this clone is medium-sized (0.01 to 0.1%). The chain employs TRBV2 and TRBJ1-2; 7 bases are shared with TRBD1. The V segment lost 6 bases and the J segment 4 bases; nucleotides outside the gene matches: 8. The CDR3 has 14 amino acids. Germline lookup yields CDR1 SNHLY and CDR2 FYNNEI. The CDR3 bases are TGTGCCAGCAGCTCTAACAGGGGATCCTATGGCTACACCTTC. Its protein is CASSSNRGSYGYTF.

The V gene is TRBV7-3, the J gene TRBJ2-3, with 8 bases lining up with TRBD2. Unmatched junction bases numbered 7, after V lost 5 bases and J lost 0 bases. The CDR3 length is 16 residues. CDR1 SGHTA and CDR2 FQGTGA come from the germline V gene. The CDR3 DNA reads TGTGCCAGCAGCCCGAACAGACTAGCGAGCACAGATACGCAGTATTTT. This codes for CASSPNRLASTDTQYF.

The V and J genes are TRBV20-1 and TRBJ2-5, with D hard to call. This CDR3 is 11 amino acids long. Germline V CDR1 and CDR2: DFQATT, SNEGSKA (reference sequence). CDR3 DNA sequence: TGCAGCGAGCTATCCGGAGAGACCCAGTACTTC. As protein: CSELSGETQYF.

This sequence joins TRBV28 and TRBJ1-2, with a weak D call TRBD1 (5 bases). Germline-derived CDR1 and CDR2 are MDHEN and SYDVKM. CDR3 length: 11 residues. V was clipped by 6 bases and J by 3 bases, with 5 bases between them. This CDR3 reads CASRTDYGYTF. CDR3 bases: TGTGCCAGCAGGACAGACTATGGCTACACCTTC.